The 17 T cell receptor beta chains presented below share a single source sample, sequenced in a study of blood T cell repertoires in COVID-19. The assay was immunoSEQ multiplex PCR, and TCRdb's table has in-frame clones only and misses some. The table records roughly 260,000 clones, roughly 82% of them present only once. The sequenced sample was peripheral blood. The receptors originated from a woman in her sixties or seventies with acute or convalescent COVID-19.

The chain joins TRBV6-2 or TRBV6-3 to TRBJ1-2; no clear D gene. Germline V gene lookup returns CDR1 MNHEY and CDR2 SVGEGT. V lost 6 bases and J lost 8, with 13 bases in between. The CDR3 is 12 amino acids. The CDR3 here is CASSIPRGGYTF. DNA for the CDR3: TGTGCCAGCAGCATTCCTAGAGGGGGCTACACCTTC.

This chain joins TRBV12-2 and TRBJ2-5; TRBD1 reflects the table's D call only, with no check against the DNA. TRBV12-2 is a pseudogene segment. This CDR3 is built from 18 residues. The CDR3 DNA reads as TGTGCAAGTCGCTACCTAAACACCGGGACAGGAGGTCAAGAGACCCAGTACTTC. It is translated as CASRYLNTGTGGQETQYF.

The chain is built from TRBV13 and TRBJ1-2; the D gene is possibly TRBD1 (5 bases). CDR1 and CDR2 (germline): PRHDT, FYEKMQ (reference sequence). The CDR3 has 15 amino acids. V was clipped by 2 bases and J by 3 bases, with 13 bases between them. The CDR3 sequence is CASSLFQGGDYGYTF. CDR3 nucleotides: TGTGCCAGCAGCTTATTTCAGGGTGGTGACTATGGCTACACCTTC.

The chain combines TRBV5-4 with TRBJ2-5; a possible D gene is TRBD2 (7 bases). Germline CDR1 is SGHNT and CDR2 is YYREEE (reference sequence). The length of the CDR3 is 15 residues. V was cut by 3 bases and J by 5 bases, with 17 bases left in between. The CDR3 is CASSSATGGRETQYF. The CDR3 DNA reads TGTGCCAGCAGCTCGGCCACGGGGGGCCGGGAGACCCAGTACTTC.

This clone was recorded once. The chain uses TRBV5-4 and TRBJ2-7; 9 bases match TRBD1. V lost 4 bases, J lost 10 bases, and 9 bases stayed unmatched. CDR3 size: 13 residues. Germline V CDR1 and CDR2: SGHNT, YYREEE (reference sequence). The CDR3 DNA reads TGTGCCAGCAGCGCCGGGACAGGGACGACTCAGTACTTC. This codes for CASSAGTGTTQYF.

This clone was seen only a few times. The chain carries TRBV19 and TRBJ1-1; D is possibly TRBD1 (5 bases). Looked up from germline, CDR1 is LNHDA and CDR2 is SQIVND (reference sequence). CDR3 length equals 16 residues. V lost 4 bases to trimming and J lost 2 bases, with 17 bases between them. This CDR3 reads CASSSVGRGFNTEAFF. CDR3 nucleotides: TGTGCCAGTAGTAGCGTAGGTAGGGGTTTCAACACTGAAGCTTTCTTT.

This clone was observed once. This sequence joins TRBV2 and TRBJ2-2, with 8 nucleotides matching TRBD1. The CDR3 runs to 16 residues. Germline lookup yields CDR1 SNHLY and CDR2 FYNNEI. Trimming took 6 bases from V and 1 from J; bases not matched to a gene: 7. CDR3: CASSRTGRLNTGELFF. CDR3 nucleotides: TGTGCCAGCAGCCGGACAGGGAGGCTGAACACCGGGGAGCTGTTTTTT.

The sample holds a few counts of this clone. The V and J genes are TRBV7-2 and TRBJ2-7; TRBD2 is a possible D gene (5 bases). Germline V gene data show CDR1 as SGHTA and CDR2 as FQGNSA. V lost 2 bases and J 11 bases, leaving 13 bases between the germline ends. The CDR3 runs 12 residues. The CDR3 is CASSLFPGTEYF. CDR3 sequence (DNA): TGTGCCAGCAGCTTATTCCCGGGAACCGAGTACTTC.

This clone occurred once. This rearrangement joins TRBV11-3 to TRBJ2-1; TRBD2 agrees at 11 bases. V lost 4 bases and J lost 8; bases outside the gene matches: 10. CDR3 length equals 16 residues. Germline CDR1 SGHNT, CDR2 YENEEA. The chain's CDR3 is CASSSGASGGSDEQFF. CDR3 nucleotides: TGTGCCAGCAGCTCTGGCGCTAGCGGGGGGTCGGATGAGCAGTTCTTC.

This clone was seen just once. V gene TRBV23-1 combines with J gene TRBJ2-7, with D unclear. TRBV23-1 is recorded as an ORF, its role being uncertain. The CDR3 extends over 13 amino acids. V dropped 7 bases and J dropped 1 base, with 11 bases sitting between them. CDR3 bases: TGCGCCAGCACCAGACTCGAGTCCTACGAGCAGTACTTC. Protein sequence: CASTRLESYEQYF.

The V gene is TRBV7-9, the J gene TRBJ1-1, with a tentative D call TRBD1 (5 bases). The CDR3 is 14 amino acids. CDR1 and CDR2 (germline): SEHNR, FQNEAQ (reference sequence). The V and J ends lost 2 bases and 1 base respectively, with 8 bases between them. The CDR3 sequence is CASSLNTGNTEAFF. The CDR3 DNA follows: TGTGCCAGCAGCTTAAATACAGGGAACACTGAAGCTTTCTTT.

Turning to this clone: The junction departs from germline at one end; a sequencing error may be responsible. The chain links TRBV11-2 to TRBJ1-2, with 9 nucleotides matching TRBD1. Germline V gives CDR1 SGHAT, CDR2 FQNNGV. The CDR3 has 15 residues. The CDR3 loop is CAGSLEQGAQYGYTF. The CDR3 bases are TGTGCCGGCAGCTTAGAACAGGGGGCCCAATATGGCTACACCTTC. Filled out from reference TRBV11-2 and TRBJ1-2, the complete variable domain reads EAGVAQSPRYKIIEKRQSVAFWCNPISGHATLYWYQQILGQGPKLLIQFQNNGVVDDSQLPKDRFSAERLKGVDSTLKIQPAKLEDSAVYLCAGSLEQGAQYGYTFGSGTRLTVV.

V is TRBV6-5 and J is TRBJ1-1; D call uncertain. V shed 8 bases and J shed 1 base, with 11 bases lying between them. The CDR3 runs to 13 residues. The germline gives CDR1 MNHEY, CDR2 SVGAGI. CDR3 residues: CASLSPGNTEAFF. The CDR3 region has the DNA TGTGCCAGCCTCTCCCCAGGGAACACTGAAGCTTTCTTT.

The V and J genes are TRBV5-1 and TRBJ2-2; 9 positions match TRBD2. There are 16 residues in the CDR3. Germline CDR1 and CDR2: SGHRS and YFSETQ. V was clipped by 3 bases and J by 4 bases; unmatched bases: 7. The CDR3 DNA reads TGCGCCAGCAGCTCCGTAGCGGGGGCCCCCACCGGGGAGCTGTTTTTT. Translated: CASSSVAGAPTGELFF.

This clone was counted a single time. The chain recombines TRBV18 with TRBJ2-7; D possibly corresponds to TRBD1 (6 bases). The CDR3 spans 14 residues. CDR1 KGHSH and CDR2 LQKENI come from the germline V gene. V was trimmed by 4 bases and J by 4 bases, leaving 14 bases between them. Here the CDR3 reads CASSLTGFPYEQYF. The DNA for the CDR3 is TGTGCCAGCTCACTTACAGGGTTCCCTTACGAGCAGTACTTC.

The DNA for the CDR3 is TGTGCCAGCAGCCAGGGAGCCGGAAACACCATATATTTT. It encodes CASSQGAGNTIYF. V is TRBV3-1 (or the pseudogene TRBV3-2) and J is TRBJ1-3; D remains ambiguous. Germline CDR1 LGHDT, CDR2 YNNKEL (reference sequence). Trimming pared 3 bases from V and 4 bases from J, leaving 7 bases between. The CDR3 contains 13 residues.

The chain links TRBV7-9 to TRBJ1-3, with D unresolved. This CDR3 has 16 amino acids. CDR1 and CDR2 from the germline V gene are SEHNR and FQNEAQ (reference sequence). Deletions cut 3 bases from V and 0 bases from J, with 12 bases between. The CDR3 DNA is TGTGCCAGCAGCTTGTCAACGGGAAACTCTGGAAACACCATATATTTT. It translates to CASSLSTGNSGNTIYF.